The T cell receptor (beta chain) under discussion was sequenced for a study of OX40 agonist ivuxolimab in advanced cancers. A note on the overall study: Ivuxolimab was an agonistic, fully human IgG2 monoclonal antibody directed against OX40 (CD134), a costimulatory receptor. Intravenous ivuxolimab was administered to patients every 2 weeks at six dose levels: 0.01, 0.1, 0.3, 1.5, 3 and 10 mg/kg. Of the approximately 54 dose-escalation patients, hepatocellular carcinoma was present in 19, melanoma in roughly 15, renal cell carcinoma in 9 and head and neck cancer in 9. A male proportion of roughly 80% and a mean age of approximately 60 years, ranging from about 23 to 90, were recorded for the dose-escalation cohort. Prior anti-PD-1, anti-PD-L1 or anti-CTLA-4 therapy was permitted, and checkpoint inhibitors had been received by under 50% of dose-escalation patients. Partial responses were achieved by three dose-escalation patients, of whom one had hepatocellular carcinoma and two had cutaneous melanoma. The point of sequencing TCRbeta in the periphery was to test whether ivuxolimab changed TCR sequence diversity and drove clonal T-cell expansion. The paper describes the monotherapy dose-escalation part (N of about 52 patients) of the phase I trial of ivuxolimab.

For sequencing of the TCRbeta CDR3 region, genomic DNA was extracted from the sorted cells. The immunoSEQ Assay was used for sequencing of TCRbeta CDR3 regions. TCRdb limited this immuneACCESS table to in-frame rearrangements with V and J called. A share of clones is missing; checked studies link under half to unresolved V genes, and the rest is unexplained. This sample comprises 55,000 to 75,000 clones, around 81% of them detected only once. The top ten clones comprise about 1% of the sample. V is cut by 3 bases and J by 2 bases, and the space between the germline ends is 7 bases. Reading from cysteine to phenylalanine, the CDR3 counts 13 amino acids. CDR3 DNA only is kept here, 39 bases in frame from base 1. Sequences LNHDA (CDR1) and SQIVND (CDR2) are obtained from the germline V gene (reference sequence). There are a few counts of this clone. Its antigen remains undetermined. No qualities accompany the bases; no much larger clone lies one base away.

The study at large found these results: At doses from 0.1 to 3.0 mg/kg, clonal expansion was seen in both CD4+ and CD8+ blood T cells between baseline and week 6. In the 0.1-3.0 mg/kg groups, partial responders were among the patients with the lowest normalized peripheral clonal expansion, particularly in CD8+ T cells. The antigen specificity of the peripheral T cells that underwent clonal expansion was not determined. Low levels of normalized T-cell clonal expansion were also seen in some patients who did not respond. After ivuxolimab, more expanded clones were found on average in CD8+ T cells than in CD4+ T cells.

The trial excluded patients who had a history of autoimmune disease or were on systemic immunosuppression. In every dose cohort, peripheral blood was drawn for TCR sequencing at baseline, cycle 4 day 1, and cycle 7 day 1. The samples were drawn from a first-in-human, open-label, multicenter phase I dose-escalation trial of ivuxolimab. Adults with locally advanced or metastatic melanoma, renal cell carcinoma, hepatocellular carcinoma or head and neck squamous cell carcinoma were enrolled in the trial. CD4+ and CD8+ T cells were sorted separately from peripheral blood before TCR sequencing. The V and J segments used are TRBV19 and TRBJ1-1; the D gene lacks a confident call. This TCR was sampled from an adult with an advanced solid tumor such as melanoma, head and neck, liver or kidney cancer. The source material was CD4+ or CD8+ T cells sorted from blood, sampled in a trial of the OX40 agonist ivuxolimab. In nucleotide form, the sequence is TGTGCCAGTAGTATGGGTCTTAACACTGAAGCTTTCTTT. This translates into CASSMGLNTEAFF. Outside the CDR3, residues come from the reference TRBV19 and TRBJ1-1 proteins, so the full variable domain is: DGGITQSPKYLFRKEGQNVTLSCEQNLNHDAMYWYRQDPGQGLRLIYYSQIVNDFQKGDIAEGYSVSREKKESFPLTVTSAQKNPTAFYLCASSMGLNTEAFFGQGTRLTVV.